The 26 T cell receptor beta chains below all came from one sample that was sequenced in a study of blood T cell repertoires in COVID-19. The method was immunoSEQ multiplex PCR; TCRdb's version includes in-frame clones alone and lacks a portion of them. The sample contains over 200,000 clones, around four fifths of which appear only once. The sequencing sample was made of peripheral blood. These receptors came from an elderly man with acute or convalescent COVID-19.

The rearrangement links TRBV6-6 to TRBJ2-7; 8 nucleotides agree with TRBD1. The length of the CDR3 is 16 residues. The ends lost 2 bases at V and 4 bases at J; junction bases unmatched: 10. CDR1 is MNHNY, CDR2 SVGAGI, per germline (reference sequence). CDR3 DNA sequence: TGTGCCAGCAGTTACCACCTCGGACAGGGCTTGTACGAGCAGTACTTC. Translation gives CASSYHLGQGLYEQYF.

This rearrangement joins TRBV18 to TRBJ2-7; 8 positions match TRBD1. This CDR3 is 13 amino acids long. Trimming cost V 1 base and J 12 bases; bases outside gene matches: 8. CDR1 and CDR2 (germline): KGHSH, LQKENI. The CDR3 protein is CASSPRTGSEWYF. Written as DNA, the CDR3 is TGTGCCAGCTCACCACGGACAGGGTCTGAGTGGTACTTC.

V and J are TRBV6-4 and TRBJ2-2, with D perhaps matching TRBD1 (6 bases). Germline CDR1 and CDR2: MRHNA and SNTAGT. This CDR3 contains 14 residues. The V end lost 2 bases, the J end lost 6 bases, and 10 bases lay between the germline ends. In DNA form, the CDR3 reads TGTGCCAGCAGTGACGCCGGGACACCCGGGGAGCTGTTTTTT. Protein sequence: CASSDAGTPGELFF.

The rearrangement joins TRBV3-1 (or the pseudogene TRBV3-2) to TRBJ2-7; 9 bases align to TRBD1. Germline-derived CDR1 and CDR2 are LGHDT and YNNKEL (reference sequence). With V trimmed by 4 bases and J by 2 bases, 6 bases remained unmatched. This CDR3 contains 15 residues. The CDR3 DNA sequence: TGTGCCAGCAGCCTGGCGGACAGGGGACCCTACGAGCAGTACTTC. Amino acids: CASSLADRGPYEQYF.

The chain carries TRBV2 and TRBJ1-4; D possibly corresponds to TRBD1 (6 bases). Looked up from germline, CDR1 is SNHLY and CDR2 is FYNNEI. Trimming took 0 bases from V and 10 from J, leaving 18 bases between them. This CDR3 has 16 amino acids. The CDR3, as DNA: TGTGCCAGCAGTGAAGCGGGGGCGACCAAAGGAGGAAAACTGTTTTTT. It is translated as CASSEAGATKGGKLFF.

V gene TRBV18 combines with J gene TRBJ1-1; D may be TRBD1 (5 bases). Germline CDR1 and CDR2: KGHSH and LQKENI. The V end lost 5 bases, the J end lost 1 base, and 8 bases lay between the germline ends. CDR3 length equals 13 residues. The CDR3 loop is CASSSGQNTEAFF. CDR3 nucleotide sequence: TGTGCCAGCTCATCCGGACAGAACACTGAAGCTTTCTTT. The full variable domain, completed using reference TRBV18 and TRBJ1-1, is NAGVMQNPRHLVRRRGQEARLRCSPMKGHSHVYWYRQLPEEGLKFMVYLQKENIIDESGMPKERFSAEFPKEGPSILRIQQVVRGDSAAYFCASSSGQNTEAFFGQGTRLTVV.

The rearrangement joins TRBV6-5 to TRBJ2-5, with TRBD2 matching over 8 bases. The CDR3 loop spans 15 amino acids. Germline-derived CDR1 and CDR2 are MNHEY and SVGAGI. V dropped 6 bases and J dropped 3; count of bases not matched to a gene: 9. Here the CDR3 reads CASSLTSAGKETQYF. Here the CDR3 DNA reads TGTGCCAGCAGCCTGACTAGCGCCGGAAAAGAGACCCAGTACTTC.

CDR3 coding DNA: TGTGCCAGCAGTCAAGGGACAGAAAAACTGTTTTTT. It translates to CASSQGTEKLFF. The rearrangement uses TRBV28 and TRBJ1-4; perhaps TRBD1 as D (6 bases). This CDR3 is 12 amino acids long. V lost 5 bases and J 8 bases, leaving 9 bases between the germline ends. The germline V gene encodes CDR1 MDHEN and CDR2 SYDVKM.

The rearrangement joins TRBV5-1 to TRBJ2-7, with a weak D call TRBD1 (6 bases). CDR1 and CDR2 from the germline V gene are SGHRS and YFSETQ. There are 15 residues in the CDR3. Trimming took off 7 bases at V and 5 bases at J, with 22 bases between the two ends. The CDR3 reads CASAPFRGISDEQYF. CDR3 sequence (DNA): TGCGCCAGCGCCCCTTTTAGGGGGATCTCGGACGAGCAGTACTTC.

The chain recombines TRBV7-9 with TRBJ1-6; 9 bases map to TRBD1. Per the germline V gene, CDR1 is SEHNR and CDR2 is FQNEAQ (reference sequence). The CDR3 loop spans 16 amino acids. J was trimmed by 1 base and V by 5 bases; bases with no gene match: 3. This CDR3 is CASSHRGQSYNSPLHF. Written as DNA, the CDR3 is TGTGCCAGCAGCCACAGGGGGCAGTCCTATAATTCACCCCTCCACTTT.

This chain joins TRBV3-1 (or the pseudogene TRBV3-2) and TRBJ2-1; 14 nucleotides agree with TRBD2. Germline trimming cut 3 bases from V and 7 bases from J; bases unmatched to any gene: 11. There are 18 residues in the CDR3. Germline values: CDR1 LGHDT, CDR2 YNNKEL (reference sequence). CDR3 loop: CASSHHRGTSGRENEQFF. The CDR3, as DNA: TGTGCCAGCAGCCACCATCGTGGGACTAGCGGGAGAGAGAATGAGCAGTTCTTC.

The genes are TRBV19 and TRBJ1-5, with D hard to call. The length of the CDR3 is 13 residues. Per the germline V gene, CDR1 is LNHDA and CDR2 is SQIVND (reference sequence). The ends were cut back, 6 bases at V and 6 bases at J, with 12 bases in the middle. The DNA of the CDR3 is TGTGCCAGTAGCGAGGGTTTAGCTCAGCCCCAGCATTTT. Its translation is CASSEGLAQPQHF.

This clone was counted between two and nine times. The chain carries TRBV5-1 and TRBJ2-7; D is unresolved. Germline V CDR1 and CDR2: SGHRS, YFSETQ. This CDR3 is built from 13 residues. Trimming cost V 3 bases and J 3 bases, with 10 bases left between them. The CDR3 coding sequence is TGCGCCAGCAGCTACCAATCGCGCTACGAGCAGTACTTC. Its protein is CASSYQSRYEQYF. Combining the CDR3 with reference TRBV5-1 and TRBJ2-7 gives the whole variable domain KAGVTQTPRYLIKTRGQQVTLSCSPISGHRSVSWYQQTPGQGLQFLFEYFSETQRNKGNFPGRFSGRQFSNSRSEMNVSTLELGDSALYLCASSYQSRYEQYFGPGTRLTVT.

The gene calls are TRBV7-2 and TRBJ2-7; no clear D. This CDR3 contains 13 residues. CDR1 is SGHTA and CDR2 is FQGNSA in the germline V gene. V was cut by 1 base and J by 3 bases, with 7 bases left in between. CDR3 nucleotide sequence: TGTGCCAGCAGCTTAGGGCAGGTCTACGAGCAGTACTTC. As protein: CASSLGQVYEQYF.

The chain combines TRBV7-2 with TRBJ2-4; 8 bases are a match to TRBD2. This CDR3 contains 14 residues. J was trimmed by 7 bases and V by 0 bases; bases with no gene match: 2. Germline V gene data show CDR1 as SGHTA and CDR2 as FQGNSA. CDR3 sequence reads: CASSLAGGVNIQYF. CDR3 nucleotide sequence: TGTGCCAGCAGCTTAGCCGGGGGGGTCAACATTCAGTACTTC.

The genes are TRBV3-1 (or the pseudogene TRBV3-2) and TRBJ1-6; D may be TRBD1 (5 bases). This CDR3 spans 15 amino acids. Trimming removed 4 bases from V and 6 bases from J, with 13 bases in between. CDR1 LGHDT and CDR2 YNNKEL come from the germline V gene (reference sequence). For the CDR3, the DNA is TGTGCCAGCAGCCCGGTGGGGGGAGGTAATTCACCCCTCCACTTT. It is translated as CASSPVGGGNSPLHF.

The chain combines TRBV5-1 with TRBJ2-5; no clear D gene. CDR3 length: 16 amino acids. Per the germline V gene, CDR1 is SGHRS and CDR2 is YFSETQ. Deletions cut 0 bases from V and 4 bases from J, with 16 bases between. The CDR3 spells CASSLGSQPARETQYF. The CDR3 nucleotides read TGCGCCAGCAGCTTGGGGTCCCAACCCGCGCGAGAGACCCAGTACTTC.

The gene calls are TRBV5-8 and TRBJ2-7, with 9 bases aligning to TRBD1. The CDR3 totals 15 residues. Per the germline V gene, CDR1 is SGHTS and CDR2 is YDEGEE. Unmatched junction bases numbered 9, after V lost 1 base and J lost 7 bases. The CDR3 sequence: CASSLLQGARGEQYF. CDR3 sequence (DNA): TGTGCCAGCAGCTTGCTACAGGGGGCAAGGGGAGAGCAGTACTTC.

This chain links TRBV4-1 with TRBJ2-3; 11 nucleotides match TRBD2. V lost 6 bases and J lost 4; bases outside the gene matches: 6. This CDR3 comprises 15 residues. Per the germline V gene, CDR1 is MGHRA and CDR2 is YSYEKL. CDR3 DNA: TGCGCCAGCAGGAGACTAGCGGGGATGTCAGATACGCAGTATTTT. Its protein product is CASRRLAGMSDTQYF.

The chain employs TRBV9 and TRBJ2-3; TRBD2 agrees at 9 bases. The V gene end was trimmed by 0 bases and the J gene end by 3 bases; junction bases not matched to a gene: 11. Germline lookup yields CDR1 SGDLS and CDR2 YYNGEE. The CDR3 is 18 amino acids. The CDR3 here is CASSVGSRGTSSTDTQYF. For the CDR3, the DNA is TGTGCCAGCAGCGTAGGGTCAAGAGGGACTAGCTCAACAGATACGCAGTATTTT. The full variable domain, its missing parts supplied by reference TRBV9 and TRBJ2-3, is DSGVTQTPKHLITATGQRVTLRCSPRSGDLSVYWYQQSLDQGLQFLIQYYNGEERAKGNILERFSAQQFPDLHSELNLSSLELGDSALYFCASSVGSRGTSSTDTQYFGPGTRLTVL.

This chain links TRBV3-1 (or the pseudogene TRBV3-2) with TRBJ1-3, with 8 bases that match TRBD1. CDR3 length: 16 residues. CDR1 and CDR2 (germline): LGHDT, YNNKEL (reference sequence). The junction had 7 bases not matched to a gene; V was cut back by 6 bases and J by 0 bases. The CDR3 is CASRPGGRHSGNTIYF. In DNA, the CDR3 is TGTGCCAGCAGACCAGGGGGCCGACACTCTGGAAACACCATATATTTT.

This clone was seen a handful of times. The rearrangement joins TRBV27 to TRBJ1-6; 9 bases agree with TRBD1. V trimming: 8 bases; J trimming: 6 bases; junction bases outside the gene matches: 11. The CDR3 sequence is 16 residues long. Germline lookup yields CDR1 MNHEY and CDR2 SMNVEV (reference sequence). The CDR3 loop reads CASWRETGGANSPLHF. DNA for the CDR3: TGTGCCAGCTGGAGAGAGACAGGGGGGGCTAATTCACCCCTCCACTTT.

This chain connects TRBV7-9 to TRBJ2-3; tentative D call: TRBD1 (5 bases). The V end lost 2 bases, the J end lost 6 bases, and 12 bases lay between the germline ends. This CDR3 has 14 residues. CDR1 and CDR2 from the germline V gene are SEHNR and FQNEAQ (reference sequence). CDR3 bases: TGTGCCAGCAGCTTAATATGGGGCATCGATACGCAGTATTTT. Its protein product is CASSLIWGIDTQYF. Filled out from reference TRBV7-9 and TRBJ2-3, the complete variable domain reads DTGVSQNPRHKITKRGQNVTFRCDPISEHNRLYWYRQTLGQGPEFLTYFQNEAQLEKSRLLSDRFSAERPKGSFSTLEIQRTEQGDSAMYLCASSLIWGIDTQYFGPGTRLTVL.

In its sample, this clone was seen a few times. The chain combines TRBV7-6 with TRBJ2-3; 13 bases match TRBD2. The CDR3 covers 19 residues. Germline loops: CDR1 SGHVS, CDR2 FNYEAQ. V lost 5 bases to trimming and J lost 2 bases; unmatched junction nucleotides: 13. CDR3 protein: CASSIPGLAGADHTDTQYF. CDR3 in DNA: TGTGCCAGCAGCATACCCGGACTAGCGGGGGCCGATCACACAGATACGCAGTATTTT.

This clone was counted only a few times. The chain employs TRBV6-5 and TRBJ1-6; D is ambiguous. Germline assignment: CDR1 MNHEY and CDR2 SVGAGI. This CDR3 contains 13 residues. The V end lost 5 bases, the J end lost 10 bases, and 12 bases lay between the germline ends. The CDR3 here is CASSREYASPLHF. CDR3 nucleotides: TGTGCCAGCAGTAGAGAGTACGCCTCACCCCTCCACTTT.

Notes on this clone: Additional DNA sequences in this sample encode the identical CDR3. The chain uses TRBV5-1 and TRBJ1-1; 10 bases match TRBD1. Trimming took 0 bases from V and 4 from J; bases not matched to a gene: 0. Germline V gene data show CDR1 as SGHRS and CDR2 as YFSETQ. This CDR3 region has 14 residues. The chain's CDR3 is CASSLGTGGTEAFF. The CDR3 nucleotides are TGCGCCAGCAGCTTGGGGACAGGGGGCACTGAAGCTTTCTTT.